One T cell receptor beta chain is described in this entry. This entry belongs to a study of blood T cell repertoires in COVID-19. Study summary: Sites across the United States, Italy and Spain contributed samples from acute and convalescent COVID-19. T cells, B-cell-depleted T cells, or PBMCs supplied cDNA or gDNA.

Deletions cut 2 bases from V and 6 bases from J, with 16 bases between. Germline V gene sequence: CDR1 MRHNA, CDR2 SNTAGT. The CDR3 contains 15 residues. Source study methods: Cell counts per sample came from amplifying reference gene primers. Data came from immunoSEQ multiplex PCR; TCRdb stores just in-frame clones and leaves some out. From that table come the V and J calls and clone size; the DNA was used to work out D and trimming. The data hold approximately 210,000 clones, with 83% observed a single time. This sequence joins TRBV6-4 and TRBJ1-1, with D unresolved. Sequenced sample: peripheral blood. The TCR sequence derives from a man aged 45-65 years with active or convalescent COVID-19. The DNA for the CDR3 is TGTGCCAGCAGTGACGAAGAAGAAACAGACCCTGAAGCTTTCTTT. It yields the protein CASSDEEETDPEAFF.